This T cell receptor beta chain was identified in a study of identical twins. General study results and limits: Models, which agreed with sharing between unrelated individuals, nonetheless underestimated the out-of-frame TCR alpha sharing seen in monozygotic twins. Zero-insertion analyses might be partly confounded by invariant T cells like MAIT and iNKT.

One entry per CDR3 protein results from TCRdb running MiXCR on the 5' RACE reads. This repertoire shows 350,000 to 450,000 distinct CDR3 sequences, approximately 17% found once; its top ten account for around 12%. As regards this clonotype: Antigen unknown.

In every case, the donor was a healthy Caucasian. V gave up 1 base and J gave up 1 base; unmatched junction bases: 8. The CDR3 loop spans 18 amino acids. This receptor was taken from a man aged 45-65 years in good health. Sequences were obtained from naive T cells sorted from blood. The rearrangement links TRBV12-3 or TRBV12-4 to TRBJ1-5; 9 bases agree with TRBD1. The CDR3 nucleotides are TGTGCCAGCAGTTTAGGGGACAGGGAATTGTCGAGCAATCAGCCCCAGCATTTT. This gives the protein CASSLGDRELSSNQPQHF.